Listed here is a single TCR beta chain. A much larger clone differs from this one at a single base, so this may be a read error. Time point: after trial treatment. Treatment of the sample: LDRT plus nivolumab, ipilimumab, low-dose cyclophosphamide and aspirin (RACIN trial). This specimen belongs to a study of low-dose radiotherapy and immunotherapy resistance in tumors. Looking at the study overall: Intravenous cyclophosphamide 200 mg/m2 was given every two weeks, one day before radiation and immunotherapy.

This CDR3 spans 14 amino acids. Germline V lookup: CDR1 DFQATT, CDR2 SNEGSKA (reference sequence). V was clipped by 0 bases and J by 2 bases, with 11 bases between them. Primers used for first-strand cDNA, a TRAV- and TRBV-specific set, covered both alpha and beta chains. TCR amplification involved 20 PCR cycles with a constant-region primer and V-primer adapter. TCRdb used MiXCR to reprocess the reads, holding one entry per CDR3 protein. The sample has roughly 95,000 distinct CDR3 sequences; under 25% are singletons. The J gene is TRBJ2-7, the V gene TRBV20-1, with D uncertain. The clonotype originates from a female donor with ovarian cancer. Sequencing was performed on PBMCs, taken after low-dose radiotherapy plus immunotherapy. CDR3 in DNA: TGCAGTGCTAGAGATCTGCATGGAACCTACGAGCAGTACTTC. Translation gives CSARDLHGTYEQYF.